This entry describes one T cell receptor beta chain. Its specificity is not known. The source of the sample is a study of chemoradiotherapy in HPV16-positive cancers. Background on the study: Functional T-cell assays on a couple of HPV16-positive patients' cells defined candidate HPV-specific clones and common TCR motifs.

The assay was immunoSEQ multiplex PCR, and TCRdb's table has in-frame clones only and misses some. Here the sample spans just over 15,000 clones, over 70% being singletons. The CDR3 contains 15 residues. Germline V gives CDR1 GTSNPN, CDR2 SVGIG (reference sequence). Deletions cut 1 base from V and 5 bases from J, with 14 bases between. Study results and limitations: Candidate HPV-specific clones and E7-related TCR motifs grew in tumor during treatment. Better recurrence-free survival went with HPV-responsive T-cell expansion in HPV16-positive patients. Functional assays defining HPV-specific T cells used only a couple of HPV16-positive patients.

The receptor comes from a human donor with HPV-associated anogenital cancer. This material was obtained from a patient who underwent chemoradiotherapy. The chain links TRBV30 to TRBJ2-2, with D possibly being TRBD2 (5 bases). CDR3 in DNA: TGTGCCTGGAGTGGGATGGCGGGTCCTACCGGGGAGCTGTTTTTT. This translates into CAWSGMAGPTGELFF.